This TCR beta chain was sequenced for a study of cytomegalovirus exposure and HLA in healthy donors. Study overall: Samples from HLA-typed donors yielded about 85 million unique TCRs in an early data release.

The records do not include a CMV serostatus for this donor. Findings of the study overall: A later analysis found most CMV-associated TCR beta chains apparently HLA-restricted. A later analysis reportedly found fewer N-insertions in an Asian-associated ancestry cluster than the roughly 680-donor mean.

This PCR relied on a set of 60 Vbeta primers and 13 Jbeta primers. Some clones are missing from TCRdb's copy, which holds only in-frame ones; the method was immunoSEQ multiplex PCR. The data show 210,000 or so clones, more than 70% seen once. The germline gives CDR1 SNHLY, CDR2 FYNNEI. The CDR3 runs to 14 residues. The trim removed 6 bases at V and 3 bases at J, leaving 4 bases unmatched. This clone is a singleton in its sample. Its antigen is as yet unknown. The sequencing input was PBMCs. This chain connects TRBV2 to TRBJ2-7; 11 nucleotides match TRBD1. The sequence derives from a human donor in good health. In DNA form, the CDR3 reads TGTGCCAGCAGGACCGGGACAGGGGGCTACGAGCAGTACTTC. It encodes CASRTGTGGYEQYF.